The 18 T cell receptor beta chains given below trace back to one sample, sequenced in a study of human T cells and chemical hapten exposure. Time point denoted: patch test 1, 2 weeks after DPC sensitization. Treatment: therapeutic diphenylcyclopropenone sensitization with weekly scalp DPC. MiXCR, run by TCRdb on the RACE reads, gives a single entry per CDR3 protein. The sample includes roughly 80,000 distinct CDR3 sequences, roughly a tenth of them seen just once. The sequencing here drew on whole blood, taken in connection with sensitization to the hapten diphenylcyclopropenone (DPC). These receptors came from a woman between 50 and 59 years old with alopecia areata. Some clones in this sample may be carry-over from other donors' samples.

This clonotype has at least ten counts. The CDR3 loop reads CASSPGRAAYGYTF. CDR3 nucleotides: TGTGCCAGCTCACCAGGTCGGGCAGCCTATGGCTACACCTTC. The chain couples TRBV18 to TRBJ1-2; D remains unclear. The germline V and J ends were trimmed by 2 bases and 4 bases, with 11 bases remaining between them. The germline V gene encodes CDR1 KGHSH and CDR2 LQKENI. This CDR3 spans 14 amino acids.

The table lists this clonotype with a count of one. The rearrangement uses TRBV12-3 or TRBV12-4 and TRBJ1-1, with D maybe TRBD1 (5 bases). The CDR3 length is 13 residues. V lost 6 bases, J lost 6 bases, and 14 bases lay in between. The CDR3 is CASSRQRAPEAFF. CDR3 coding DNA: TGTGCCAGCAGCCGACAGAGGGCCCCTGAAGCTTTCTTT.

This sequence joins TRBV5-4 and TRBJ2-7; D gene ambiguous. V was cut by 4 bases and J by 0 bases, with 8 bases left in between. Germline-derived CDR1 and CDR2 are SGHNT and YYREEE (reference sequence). CDR3 length equals 13 residues. CDR3 sequence reads: CASSTVPSYEQYF. The CDR3 region has the DNA TGTGCCAGCAGCACTGTGCCCTCCTACGAGCAGTACTTC.

This clonotype has at least ten counts. V gene TRBV18 combines with J gene TRBJ1-1; the match to TRBD1 covers 7 bases. This CDR3 comprises 17 residues. V trimming: 4 bases; J trimming: 0 bases; junction bases outside the gene matches: 11. Germline lookup yields CDR1 KGHSH and CDR2 LQKENI. The CDR3 is CASSQQGLGTMNTEAFF. CDR3 in DNA: TGTGCCAGCTCACAACAGGGGTTGGGGACTATGAACACTGAAGCTTTCTTT.

The table lists this clonotype with a few counts. The V call is TRBV10-2, the J call TRBJ2-4; 9 positions agree with TRBD2. CDR3 length equals 15 residues. J was trimmed by 5 bases and V by 5 bases; bases with no gene match: 7. The germline V gene encodes CDR1 WSHSY and CDR2 SAAADI. The CDR3 loop reads CASSLKVAGENIQYF. As DNA, the CDR3 is TGCGCCAGCAGTCTAAAAGTAGCGGGAGAAAACATTCAGTACTTC.

In its sample, this clonotype was seen many times. The chain combines TRBV5-1 with TRBJ2-5; 7 bases fit TRBD1. Germline values: CDR1 SGHRS, CDR2 YFSETQ. The CDR3 loop spans 13 amino acids. V lost 4 bases and J lost 4; bases outside the gene matches: 4. The CDR3 sequence: CASSGDSLETQYF. CDR3 DNA: TGCGCCAGCAGCGGGGACAGCCTAGAGACCCAGTACTTC. The entire variable domain, with the rest obtained from reference TRBV5-1 and TRBJ2-5, is as follows: KAGVTQTPRYLIKTRGQQVTLSCSPISGHRSVSWYQQTPGQGLQFLFEYFSETQRNKGNFPGRFSGRQFSNSRSEMNVSTLELGDSALYLCASSGDSLETQYFGPGTRLLVL.

This clonotype appeared many times. The J gene is TRBJ2-5, the V gene TRBV12-3 or TRBV12-4; 7 bases align to TRBD2. Trimming cost V 1 base and J 1 base; bases outside gene matches: 12. This CDR3 has 18 residues. DNA of the CDR3: TGTGCCAGCAGTTTAGAAGTCTTGGGAGGGAACTCCCAAGAGACCCAGTACTTC. Protein: CASSLEVLGGNSQETQYF.

The table lists this clonotype with a few counts. The V call is TRBV7-8, the J call TRBJ1-5; 7 positions match TRBD1. The V segment lost 5 bases and the J segment 7 bases; nucleotides outside the gene matches: 5. Germline values: CDR1 SGHVS, CDR2 FQNEAQ. This CDR3 is built from 13 residues. This CDR3 reads CASSHDRAQPQHF. DNA for the CDR3: TGTGCCAGCAGCCACGACAGGGCACAGCCCCAGCATTTT.

This clonotype came up many times. The chain joins TRBV29-1 to TRBJ2-7, with 7 bases aligning to TRBD1. V gave up 7 bases and J gave up 3 bases; unmatched junction bases: 6. Germline V gene data show CDR1 as SQVTM and CDR2 as ANQGSEA. The CDR3 has 12 amino acids. The CDR3 bases are TGCAGCGCCGAGGACAGGAGCTACGAGCAGTACTTC. The encoded protein is CSAEDRSYEQYF.

This clonotype was counted between two and nine times. The chain joins TRBV2 to TRBJ1-1; D remains unclear. Looked up from germline, CDR1 is SNHLY and CDR2 is FYNNEI. Trimming cost V 0 bases and J 2 bases, with 10 bases left between them. CDR3 length: 15 amino acids. The CDR3 DNA reads TGTGCCAGCAGTGAAGCTTCACAGCCAAACACTGAAGCTTTCTTT. This encodes CASSEASQPNTEAFF.

The chain combines TRBV7-2 with TRBJ2-1, with D unclear. The CDR3 loop spans 16 amino acids. Trimming left V 5 bases short and J 0 bases short, with 14 bases between. Germline V gene lookup returns CDR1 SGHTA and CDR2 FQGNSA. CDR3 sequence (DNA): TGTGCCAGCAGCAGCAATGGATATAGCTCCTACAATGAGCAGTTCTTC. Residues: CASSSNGYSSYNEQFF.

This clonotype has a count of ten or more. V gene TRBV18 combines with J gene TRBJ2-1; D call uncertain. Trimming removed 1 base from V and 4 bases from J, with 11 bases in between. Germline V gene data show CDR1 as KGHSH and CDR2 as LQKENI. This CDR3 contains 15 residues. The DNA for the CDR3 is TGTGCCAGCTCACCACAGCCGGGCCGGTACAATGAGCAGTTCTTC. As protein: CASSPQPGRYNEQFF. Full variable domain (outside the CDR3, taken from reference TRBV18 and TRBJ2-1): NAGVMQNPRHLVRRRGQEARLRCSPMKGHSHVYWYRQLPEEGLKFMVYLQKENIIDESGMPKERFSAEFPKEGPSILRIQQVVRGDSAAYFCASSPQPGRYNEQFFGPGTRLTVL.

There are many counts of this clonotype. This chain uses TRBV7-6 with TRBJ2-2; D unclear. This CDR3 has 13 residues. Trimming shortened V by 6 bases and J by 1 base, and 6 bases separated the two germline ends. Germline-derived CDR1 and CDR2 are SGHVS and FNYEAQ. The CDR3, as DNA: TGTGCCAGCAGAAAGCAGAACACCGGGGAGCTGTTTTTT. Protein sequence: CASRKQNTGELFF.

This clonotype has only a few counts. The V gene is TRBV20-1, the J gene TRBJ1-1; D is perhaps TRBD1 (6 bases). Per the germline V gene, CDR1 is DFQATT and CDR2 is SNEGSKA (reference sequence). The CDR3 has 14 amino acids. The V and J ends lost 2 bases and 1 base respectively, with 11 bases between them. CDR3 in amino acids: CSARPGHANTEAFF. CDR3 in DNA: TGCAGTGCTAGACCGGGACACGCGAACACTGAAGCTTTCTTT.

The chain has TRBV10-1 and TRBJ2-5; D might be TRBD2 (5 bases). Per the germline V gene, CDR1 is WNHNN and CDR2 is SYGVQD (reference sequence). This CDR3 region has 14 residues. V was cut by 4 bases and J by 1 base, with 10 bases left in between. The CDR3 is CASSVDSAQETQYF. DNA of the CDR3: TGCGCCAGCAGTGTGGACTCAGCCCAAGAGACCCAGTACTTC.

This clonotype was picked up a small number of times. The chain joins TRBV7-9 to TRBJ2-3; TRBD2 matches at 13 bases. The CDR3 is 14 amino acids. V gave up 6 bases and J gave up 11 bases; unmatched junction bases: 8. CDR1 SEHNR and CDR2 FQNEAQ come from the germline V gene (reference sequence). CDR3 DNA sequence: TGTGCCAGCAGGTCAACTAGCGGGGGGGACCGGCAGTATTTT. Translation gives CASRSTSGGDRQYF.

This clonotype was seen more than once but under ten times. The chain carries TRBV30 and TRBJ2-1; D might be TRBD1 or TRBD2, each matching 6 bases. The CDR3 is 16 amino acids. Germline V gives CDR1 GTSNPN, CDR2 SVGIG (reference sequence). The germline V and J ends were trimmed by 0 bases and 5 bases, with 17 bases remaining between them. This CDR3 reads CAWSVQGGLYHNEQFF. Written as DNA, the CDR3 is TGTGCCTGGAGTGTACAAGGGGGGCTATACCACAATGAGCAGTTCTTC.

This clonotype appeared many times. This sequence joins TRBV5-6 and TRBJ1-1; D is unresolved. Germline V gene sequence: CDR1 SGHDT, CDR2 YYEEEE. The length of the CDR3 is 14 residues. Trimming removed 4 bases from V and 8 bases from J, with 18 bases in between. The CDR3 DNA reads as TGTGCCAGCAGCACGCTAAGCGGCAGAACCGAAGCTTTCTTT. Translating it yields CASSTLSGRTEAFF.